This T cell receptor beta chain was recorded in a study of beta chain features in type 1 diabetes. Sequencing targeted expressed TCRB transcripts, as all isolated RNA had been reverse transcribed. The protocol was immunoSEQ multiplex PCR, while the TCRdb copy is restricted to in-frame clones and leaves out a portion. This sample has 350,000 or so clones; around a fifth occur once, and the top ten carry approximately 0.046%. This clone came up a few times. The CDR3 contains 16 residues. The junction had 10 bases not matched to a gene; V was cut back by 4 bases and J by 9 bases. CDR1 is MGHDK, CDR2 SYGVNS, per germline.

Sequenced input: naive CD4+ T cells from blood. The chain joins TRBV25-1 to TRBJ1-6; 9 bases line up with TRBD1. The TCR comes from a woman younger than 35 in good health. The CDR3 DNA sequence: TGTGCCAGCAGTGGGCTTCTGGGACAGGGTTTTTCACCCCTCCACTTT. Amino acids: CASSGLLGQGFSPLHF.